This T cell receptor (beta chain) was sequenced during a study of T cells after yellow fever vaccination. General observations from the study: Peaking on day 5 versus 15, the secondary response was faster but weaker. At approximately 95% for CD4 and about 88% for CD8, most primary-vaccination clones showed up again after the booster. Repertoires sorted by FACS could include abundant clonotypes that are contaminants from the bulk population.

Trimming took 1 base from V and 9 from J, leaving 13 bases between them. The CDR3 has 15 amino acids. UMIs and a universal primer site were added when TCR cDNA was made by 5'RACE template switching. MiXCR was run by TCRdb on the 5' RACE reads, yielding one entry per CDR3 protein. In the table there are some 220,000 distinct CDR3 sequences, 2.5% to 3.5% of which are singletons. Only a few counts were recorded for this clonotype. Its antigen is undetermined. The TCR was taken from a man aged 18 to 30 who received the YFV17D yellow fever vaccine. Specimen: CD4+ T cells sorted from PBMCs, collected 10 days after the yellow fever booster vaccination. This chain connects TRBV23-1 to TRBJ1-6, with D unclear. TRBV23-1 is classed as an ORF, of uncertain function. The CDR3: CASSQWHFGGSPLHF. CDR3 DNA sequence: TGCGCCAGCAGTCAATGGCATTTCGGAGGTTCACCCCTCCACTTT.